This entry features one T cell receptor (beta chain) sequence. The use of a sample-barcoded 5' primer and a J-beta primer mix characterized a second PCR of roughly 6 to 12 cycles. Unique molecular identifiers of 12 random nucleotides labeled each cDNA. TCRdb fed the 5' RACE reads into MiXCR, producing one record per CDR3 protein. The profile covers more than 700,000 distinct CDR3 sequences, with about 45% appearing a single time and around 18% taken by the ten largest. The data were taken from a study of blood T cells in healthy people across ages. Germline CDR1 is ENHRY and CDR2 is SYGVKD. The CDR3 loop spans 16 amino acids. With 3 bases clipped from V and 0 bases from J, the junction kept 7 bases outside the gene matches. Total RNA extracted from each sample amounted to at least 5.5 micrograms.

This sequence was found in an elderly man in good health. Sequencing was done on a sample of blood. V and J are TRBV10-3 and TRBJ1-2; 7 nucleotides match TRBD1. CDR3 sequence reads: CAISERTGPPNYGYTF. The CDR3 coding sequence is TGTGCCATCAGTGAAAGGACAGGCCCCCCTAACTATGGCTACACCTTC.